This is a list of T cell receptor beta chains from one sample in a study of T-cell memory formation after mild COVID-19. TCRdb processed the 5' RACE reads anew with MiXCR; each CDR3 protein has one entry. The table shows approximately 400,000 distinct CDR3 sequences, with around 24% occurring only once. The source material was PBMCs or a T cell subset sorted from them (not recorded which). Receptor source: an adult woman who had mild COVID-19 (a few samples of this study predate the infection). Cell type and time point are not known. Each CDR3 is given with its conserved first and last residue.

V gene: TRBV20-1; J gene: TRBJ1-1; CDR3 length: 12; CDR3 protein: CSGTTGDTEAFF
V gene: TRBV5-1; J gene: TRBJ2-2; CDR3 length: 15; CDR3 protein: CASTDRADGTGELFF
V gene: TRBV20-1; J gene: TRBJ1-6; CDR3 length: 13; CDR3 protein: CSAEGYEDSPLHF
V gene: TRBV14; J gene: TRBJ1-5; CDR3 length: 13; CDR3 protein: CASSPHAGQPQHF
V gene: TRBV11-2; J gene: TRBJ2-1; CDR3 length: 16; CDR3 protein: CASSLQGLAGVGEQFF
V gene: TRBV9; J gene: TRBJ2-5; CDR3 length: 15; CDR3 protein: CASSVGTTPAETQYF
V gene: TRBV29-1; J gene: TRBJ2-7; CDR3 length: 15; CDR3 protein: CSVEAPGLGVYEQYF
V gene: TRBV3-1; J gene: TRBJ2-1; CDR3 length: 15; CDR3 protein: CASSRAGTGENEQFF
V gene: TRBV29-1; J gene: TRBJ2-6; CDR3 length: 14; CDR3 protein: CSFTGNSGANVLTF
V gene: TRBV30; J gene: TRBJ1-2; CDR3 length: 13; CDR3 protein: CAWSTDENYGYTF
V gene: TRBV6-5; J gene: TRBJ2-1; CDR3 length: 14; CDR3 protein: CASSYSRTRLEQFF
V gene: TRBV5-1; J gene: TRBJ2-7; CDR3 length: 15; CDR3 protein: CASSKLTGTGREQYF
V gene: TRBV20-1; J gene: TRBJ2-2; CDR3 length: 14; CDR3 protein: CSADSGGYTGELFF
V gene: TRBV12-3/TRBV12-4; J gene: TRBJ1-1; CDR3 length: 14; CDR3 protein: CASRDGGGATEAFF
V gene: TRBV20-1; J gene: TRBJ1-5; CDR3 length: 15; CDR3 protein: CSASDASGPNQPQHF
V gene: TRBV24-1; J gene: TRBJ2-5; CDR3 length: 14; CDR3 protein: CATSAPGTQETQYF
V gene: TRBV29-1; J gene: TRBJ1-5; CDR3 length: 13; CDR3 protein: CSVGGFSNQPQHF
V gene: TRBV24-1; J gene: TRBJ2-1; CDR3 length: 12; CDR3 protein: CATSDWAPEQFF
V gene: TRBV27; J gene: TRBJ1-2; CDR3 length: 13; CDR3 protein: CASSRTGNYGYTF
V gene: TRBV5-6; J gene: TRBJ1-6; CDR3 length: 14; CDR3 protein: CASSFETNNSPLHF
V gene: TRBV24-1; J gene: TRBJ1-5; CDR3 length: 11; CDR3 protein: CATSDGGPQHF
V gene: TRBV5-5; J gene: TRBJ2-2; CDR3 length: 15; CDR3 protein: CASSLGYWGTGELFF
V gene: TRBV9; J gene: TRBJ2-5; CDR3 length: 17; CDR3 protein: CASSPHPGLAGGETQYF
V gene: TRBV4-1; J gene: TRBJ1-1; CDR3 length: 12; CDR3 protein: CASSQDTGRAFF